Listed here are 4 T cell receptor beta chains from one sample, sequenced in a study of T cells in Graves' hyperthyroidism and ophthalmopathy. Amplified regions were TCR beta CDR3 sequences from RNA transcripts. The HTBI primer set drove a first-round RT-PCR of the TCR CDR3. TCRdb ran MiXCR on the multiplex PCR reads and lists one entry per CDR3 protein. The table records around 620,000 distinct CDR3 sequences, 16% of them present only once. The sequencing input was blood. Source of these receptors: a woman between 25 and 40 years old with Graves' hyperthyroidism.

The rearrangement uses TRBV4-3 and TRBJ2-5; tentative D call: TRBD2 (5 bases). In germline, CDR1 is LGHNA, CDR2 YSLEER. This CDR3 has 15 residues. The V end was cut by 0 bases, the J end by 3 bases, with 11 bases between. The CDR3 nucleotides are TGCGCCAGCAGCCAAGATTCCGGGATGGAAGAGACCCAGTACTTC. It encodes CASSQDSGMEETQYF.

This clonotype was recorded at least ten times. The CDR3 spells CASSFGQGHNEQFF. CDR3 nucleotide sequence: TGTGCCAGCAGCTTCGGACAGGGACACAATGAGCAGTTCTTC. The chain joins TRBV7-3 to TRBJ2-1; 8 bases align to TRBD1. The CDR3 is 14 amino acids. Trimming removed 3 bases from V and 5 bases from J; junction bases left unmatched: 3. Looked up from germline, CDR1 is SGHTA and CDR2 is FQGTGA.

The chain has TRBV5-1 and TRBJ2-7; perhaps TRBD1 as D (6 bases). Germline V gene lookup returns CDR1 SGHRS and CDR2 YFSETQ. The CDR3 extends over 15 amino acids. V lost 0 bases and J lost 1, with 11 bases in between. CDR3 in DNA: TGCGCCAGCAGCTTGGGGGGGACAAATTCCTACGAGCAGTACTTC. It yields the protein CASSLGGTNSYEQYF.

This clonotype was detected ten times or more. V and J are TRBV28 and TRBJ1-3; 10 positions agree with TRBD1. Per germline, CDR1 MDHEN and CDR2 SYDVKM. Trimming removed 5 bases from V and 0 bases from J; junction bases left unmatched: 7. CDR3 size: 17 residues. As DNA, the CDR3 is TGTGCCAGCAGTCTTGGGGGACAGGGGACCTCTGGAAACACCATATATTTT. The encoded protein is CASSLGGQGTSGNTIYF.